The clone carrying this TCR beta chain was detected only a few times. The antigen is undetermined. This record comes from a study of radiotherapy plus CTLA-4 blockade in lung cancer. Overall study context: Across the patients, objective responses occurred in approximately 20%, and disease control in roughly 30%.

Repertoires were generated with immunoSEQ multiplex PCR, while TCRdb's copy carries only in-frame clones and drops some. The data contain over 95,000 clones, about four fifths of them singletons. General study results and limits: Once radiotherapy plus ipilimumab had been given, TCR clones derived from tumor expanded in blood. Reports identified early blood T cell clone dynamics, with interferon-beta, as the best response predictor.

The germline V gene encodes CDR1 SEHNR and CDR2 FQNEAQ (reference sequence). Trimming took 8 bases from V and 7 from J, leaving 18 bases between them. The CDR3 is made up of 14 amino acids. The sequences come from peripheral blood, collected from a patient treated with radiotherapy plus ipilimumab. The source is a human donor with non-small cell lung cancer who had a partial response to radiotherapy plus ipilimumab. Some clones in this sample may be carry-over from other donors' samples. The J gene is TRBJ2-1, the V gene TRBV7-9, with a tentative D call TRBD1 (5 bases). The CDR3 sequence: CASRRAGPENEQFF. The CDR3 region has the DNA TGTGCCAGCCGACGGGCAGGGCCGGAGAATGAGCAGTTCTTC.